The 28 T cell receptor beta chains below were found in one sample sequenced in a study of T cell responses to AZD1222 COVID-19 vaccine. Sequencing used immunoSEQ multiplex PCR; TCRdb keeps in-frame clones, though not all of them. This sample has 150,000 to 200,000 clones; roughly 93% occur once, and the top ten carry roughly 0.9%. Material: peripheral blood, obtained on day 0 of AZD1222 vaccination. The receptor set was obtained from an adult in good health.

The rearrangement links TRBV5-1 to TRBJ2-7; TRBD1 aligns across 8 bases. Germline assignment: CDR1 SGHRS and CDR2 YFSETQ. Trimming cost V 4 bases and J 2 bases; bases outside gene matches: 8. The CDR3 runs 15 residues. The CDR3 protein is CASSLNTGGAYEQYF. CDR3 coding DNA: TGCGCCAGCAGCCTAAATACAGGGGGTGCCTACGAGCAGTACTTC.

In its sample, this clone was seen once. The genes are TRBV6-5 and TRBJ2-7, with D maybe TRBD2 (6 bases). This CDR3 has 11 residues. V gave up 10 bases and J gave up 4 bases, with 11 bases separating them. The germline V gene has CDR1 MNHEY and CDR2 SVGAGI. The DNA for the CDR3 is TGTGCCACCGACGGGGGTTACGAGCAGTACTTC. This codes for CATDGGYEQYF.

CDR3 nucleotides: TGTGCCACCAGCAGAGCGAGAGCAGATACCTACGAGCAGTACTTC. Amino acids: CATSRARADTYEQYF. The V gene is TRBV15, the J gene TRBJ2-7; no clear D gene. V was shortened by 1 base and J by 2 bases, with 12 bases between the two germline ends. Germline V CDR1 and CDR2: LNHNV, YYDKDF (reference sequence). This CDR3 has 15 residues.

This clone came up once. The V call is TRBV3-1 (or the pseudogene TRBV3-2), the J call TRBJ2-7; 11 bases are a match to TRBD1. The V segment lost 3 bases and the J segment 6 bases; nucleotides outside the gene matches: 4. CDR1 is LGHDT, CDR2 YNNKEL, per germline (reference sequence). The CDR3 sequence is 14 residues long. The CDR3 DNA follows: TGTGCCAGCAGCCATTGGGACAGGGGGTCCGAGCAGTACTTC. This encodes CASSHWDRGSEQYF.

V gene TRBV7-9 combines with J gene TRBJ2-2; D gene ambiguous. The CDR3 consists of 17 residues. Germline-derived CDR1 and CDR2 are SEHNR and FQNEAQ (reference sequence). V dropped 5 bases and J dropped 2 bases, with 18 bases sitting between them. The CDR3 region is CASSARPTDLNTGELFF. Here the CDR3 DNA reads TGTGCCAGCAGCGCCCGCCCTACAGATTTAAACACCGGGGAGCTGTTTTTT.

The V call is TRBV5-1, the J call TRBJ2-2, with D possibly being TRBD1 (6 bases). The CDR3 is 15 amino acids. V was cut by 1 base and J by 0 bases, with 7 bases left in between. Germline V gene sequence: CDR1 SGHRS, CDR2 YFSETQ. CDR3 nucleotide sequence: TGCGCCAGCAGCTTGACAGGGCCGAACACCGGGGAGCTGTTTTTT. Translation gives CASSLTGPNTGELFF.

CDR3 DNA sequence: TGTGCCAGCAGCCCCAACAGGGATTCACCCCTCCACTTT. It encodes CASSPNRDSPLHF. This chain uses TRBV11-2 with TRBJ1-6, with a tentative D call TRBD1 (6 bases). The V gene's germline CDR1 is SGHAT and CDR2 FQNNGV. V was trimmed by 5 bases and J by 8 bases, leaving 10 bases between them. This CDR3 spans 13 amino acids.

The CDR3 DNA is TGTGCCAGCTCACGCTCAGGGACAGGGGAAGGCTACACCTTC. As protein: CASSRSGTGEGYTF. This sequence joins TRBV18 and TRBJ1-2; 10 bases match TRBD1. Germline CDR1 is KGHSH and CDR2 is LQKENI. The V gene end was trimmed by 4 bases and the J gene end by 8 bases; junction bases not matched to a gene: 7. The CDR3 consists of 14 residues.

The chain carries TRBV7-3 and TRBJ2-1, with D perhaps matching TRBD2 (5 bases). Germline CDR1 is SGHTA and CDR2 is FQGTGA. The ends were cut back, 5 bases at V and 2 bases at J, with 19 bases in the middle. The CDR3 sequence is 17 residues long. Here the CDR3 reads CASSPGRVGRTYNEQFF. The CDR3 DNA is TGTGCCAGCAGCCCTGGGCGGGTAGGAAGAACCTACAATGAGCAGTTCTTC.

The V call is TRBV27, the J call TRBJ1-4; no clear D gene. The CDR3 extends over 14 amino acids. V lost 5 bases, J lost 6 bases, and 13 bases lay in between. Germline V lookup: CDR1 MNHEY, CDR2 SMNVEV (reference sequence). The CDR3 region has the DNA TGTGCCAGCAGTCCCCGGGGTGGTTATGAAAAACTGTTTTTT. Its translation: CASSPRGGYEKLFF.

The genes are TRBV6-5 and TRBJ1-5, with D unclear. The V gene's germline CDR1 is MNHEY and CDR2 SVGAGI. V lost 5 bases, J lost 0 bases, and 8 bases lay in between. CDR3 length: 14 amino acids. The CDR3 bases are TGTGCCAGCAGTCCCCTTTATAGCAATCAGCCCCAGCATTTT. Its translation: CASSPLYSNQPQHF.

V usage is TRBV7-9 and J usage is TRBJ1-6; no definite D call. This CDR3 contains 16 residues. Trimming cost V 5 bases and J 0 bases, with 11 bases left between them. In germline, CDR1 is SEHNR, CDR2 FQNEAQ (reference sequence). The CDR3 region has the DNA TGTGCCAGCAGCCCCCTCGGAAGCTCCTATAATTCACCCCTCCACTTT. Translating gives CASSPLGSSYNSPLHF.

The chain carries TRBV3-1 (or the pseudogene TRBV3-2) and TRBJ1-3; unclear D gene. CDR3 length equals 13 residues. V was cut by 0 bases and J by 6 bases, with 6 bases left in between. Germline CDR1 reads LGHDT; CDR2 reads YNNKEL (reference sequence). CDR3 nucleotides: TGTGCCAGCAGCCAAGAGGGCCTAAACACCATATATTTT. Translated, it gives CASSQEGLNTIYF.

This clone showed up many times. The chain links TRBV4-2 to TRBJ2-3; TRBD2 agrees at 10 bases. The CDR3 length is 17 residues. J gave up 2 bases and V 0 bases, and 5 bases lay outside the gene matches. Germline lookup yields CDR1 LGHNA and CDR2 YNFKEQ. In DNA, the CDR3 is TGTGCCAGCAGCCAAGATTGGAGCGGGGGGGCCACAGATACGCAGTATTTT. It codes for CASSQDWSGGATDTQYF.

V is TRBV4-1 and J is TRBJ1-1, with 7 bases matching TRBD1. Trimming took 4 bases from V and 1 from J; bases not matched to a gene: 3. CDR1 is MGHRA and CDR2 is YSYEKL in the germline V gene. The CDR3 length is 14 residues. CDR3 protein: CASSPDRANTEAFF. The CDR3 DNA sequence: TGCGCCAGCAGCCCAGACAGGGCGAACACTGAAGCTTTCTTT.

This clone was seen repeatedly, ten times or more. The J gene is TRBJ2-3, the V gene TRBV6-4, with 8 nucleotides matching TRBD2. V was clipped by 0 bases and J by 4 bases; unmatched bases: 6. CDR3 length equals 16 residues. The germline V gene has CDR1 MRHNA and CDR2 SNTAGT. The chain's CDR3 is CASSDSGGAGADTQYF. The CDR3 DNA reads TGTGCCAGCAGTGACTCCGGGGGGGCCGGGGCAGATACGCAGTATTTT.

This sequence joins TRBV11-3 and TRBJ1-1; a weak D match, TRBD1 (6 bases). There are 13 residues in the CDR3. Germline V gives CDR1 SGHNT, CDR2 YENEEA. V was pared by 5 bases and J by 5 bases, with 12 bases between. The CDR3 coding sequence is TGTGCCAGCAGCCGCAAGGGGGGGACTGAAGCTTTCTTT. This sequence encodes CASSRKGGTEAFF.

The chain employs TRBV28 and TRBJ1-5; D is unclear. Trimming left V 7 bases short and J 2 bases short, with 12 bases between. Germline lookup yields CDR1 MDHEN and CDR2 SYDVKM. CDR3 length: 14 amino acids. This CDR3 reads CASTPPLGNQPQHF. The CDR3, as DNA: TGTGCCAGCACCCCGCCCTTAGGCAATCAGCCCCAGCATTTT.

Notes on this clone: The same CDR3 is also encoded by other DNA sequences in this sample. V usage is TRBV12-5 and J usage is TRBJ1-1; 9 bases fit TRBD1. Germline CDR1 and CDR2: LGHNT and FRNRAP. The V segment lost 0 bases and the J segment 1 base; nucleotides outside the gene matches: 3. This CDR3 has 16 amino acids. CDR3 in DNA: TGTGCTAGTGGTTTGGTTTTGGGACAGGGGAACACTGAAGCTTTCTTT. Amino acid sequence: CASGLVLGQGNTEAFF.

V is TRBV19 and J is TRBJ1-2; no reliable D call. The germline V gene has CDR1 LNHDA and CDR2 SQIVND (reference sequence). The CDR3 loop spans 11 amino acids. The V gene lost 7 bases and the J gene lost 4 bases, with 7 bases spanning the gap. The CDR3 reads CASMTTYGYTF. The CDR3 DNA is TGTGCCAGTATGACGACCTATGGCTACACCTTC.

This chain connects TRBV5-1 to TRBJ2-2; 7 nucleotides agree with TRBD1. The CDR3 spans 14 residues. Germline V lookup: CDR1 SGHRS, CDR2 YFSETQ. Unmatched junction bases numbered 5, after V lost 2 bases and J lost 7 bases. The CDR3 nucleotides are TGCGCCAGCAGCTTCGGACAGGCGGGCGGGGAGCTGTTTTTT. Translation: CASSFGQAGGELFF.

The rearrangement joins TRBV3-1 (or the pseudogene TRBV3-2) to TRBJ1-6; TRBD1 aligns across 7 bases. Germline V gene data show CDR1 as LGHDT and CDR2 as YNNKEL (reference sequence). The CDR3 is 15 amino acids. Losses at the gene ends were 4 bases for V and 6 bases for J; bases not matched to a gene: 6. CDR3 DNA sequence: TGTGCCAGCAGCCTCGGGACAGTTCGTAATTCACCCCTCCACTTT. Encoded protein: CASSLGTVRNSPLHF.

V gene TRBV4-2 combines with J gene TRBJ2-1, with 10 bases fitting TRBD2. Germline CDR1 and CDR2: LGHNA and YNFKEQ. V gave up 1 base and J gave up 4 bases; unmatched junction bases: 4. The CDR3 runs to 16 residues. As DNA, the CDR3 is TGTGCCAGCAGCCAAGGTTTTAGCGGGGGGTACAATGAGCAGTTCTTC. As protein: CASSQGFSGGYNEQFF.

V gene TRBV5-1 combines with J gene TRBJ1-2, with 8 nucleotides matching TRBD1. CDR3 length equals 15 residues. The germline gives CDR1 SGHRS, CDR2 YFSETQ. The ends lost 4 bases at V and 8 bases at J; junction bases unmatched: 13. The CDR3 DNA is TGCGCCAGCAGCCTTGGGGAAAGGACAGGGTCGGGCTACACCTTC. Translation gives CASSLGERTGSGYTF.

Here the CDR3 reads CASSLAEGLGYEQYF. In DNA form, the CDR3 reads TGCGCCAGCAGCTTGGCCGAGGGCCTGGGCTACGAGCAGTACTTC. V is TRBV5-1 and J is TRBJ2-7; perhaps TRBD2 as D (5 bases). Germline-derived CDR1 and CDR2 are SGHRS and YFSETQ. This CDR3 spans 15 amino acids. Trimming left V 0 bases short and J 3 bases short, with 13 bases between.

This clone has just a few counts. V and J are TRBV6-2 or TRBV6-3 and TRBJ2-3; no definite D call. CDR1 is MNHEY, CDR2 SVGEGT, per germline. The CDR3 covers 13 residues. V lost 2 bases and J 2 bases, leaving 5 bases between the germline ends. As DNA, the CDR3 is TGTGCCAGCAGTTACGGTATCACAGATACGCAGTATTTT. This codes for CASSYGITDTQYF.

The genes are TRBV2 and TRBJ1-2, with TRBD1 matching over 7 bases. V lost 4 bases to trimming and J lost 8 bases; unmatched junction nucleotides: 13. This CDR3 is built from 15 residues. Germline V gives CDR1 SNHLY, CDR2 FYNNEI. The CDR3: CASSAGLTGTLGYTF. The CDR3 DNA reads TGTGCCAGCAGTGCCGGCCTGACAGGGACCCTGGGCTACACCTTC. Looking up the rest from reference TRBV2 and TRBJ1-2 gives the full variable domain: EPEVTQTPSHQVTQMGQEVILRCVPISNHLYFYWYRQILGQKVEFLVSFYNNEISEKSEIFDDQFSVERPDGSNFTLKIRSTKLEDSAMYFCASSAGLTGTLGYTFGSGTRLTVV.

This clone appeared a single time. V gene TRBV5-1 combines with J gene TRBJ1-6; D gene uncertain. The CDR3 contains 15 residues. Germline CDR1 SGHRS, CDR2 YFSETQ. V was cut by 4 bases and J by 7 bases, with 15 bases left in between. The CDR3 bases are TGCGCCAGCAGCCCAGGCCTCACGGGGAATTCACCCCTCCACTTT. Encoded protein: CASSPGLTGNSPLHF.